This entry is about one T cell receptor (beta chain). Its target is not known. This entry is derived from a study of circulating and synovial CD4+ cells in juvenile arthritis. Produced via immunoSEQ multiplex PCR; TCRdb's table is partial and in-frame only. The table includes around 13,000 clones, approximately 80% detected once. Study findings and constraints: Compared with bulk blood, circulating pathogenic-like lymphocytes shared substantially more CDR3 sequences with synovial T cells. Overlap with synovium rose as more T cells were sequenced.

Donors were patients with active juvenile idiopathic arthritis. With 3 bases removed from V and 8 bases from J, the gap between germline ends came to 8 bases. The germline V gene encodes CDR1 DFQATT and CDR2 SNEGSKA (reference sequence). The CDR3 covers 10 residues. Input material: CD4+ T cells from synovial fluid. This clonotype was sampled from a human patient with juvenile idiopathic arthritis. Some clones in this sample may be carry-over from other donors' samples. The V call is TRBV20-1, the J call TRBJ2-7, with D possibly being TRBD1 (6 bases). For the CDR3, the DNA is TGCAGTGCTAGTAGGGACAAGCAGTACTTC. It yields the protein CSASRDKQYF.